This T cell receptor (beta chain) comes out of a study of T cell responses to AZD1222 COVID-19 vaccine. Broader study findings: White British donors predominated, females outnumbered males, and clonal diversity was possibly underestimated. Among those given AZD1222, only five or six were seropositive at baseline.

Clones were sequenced by immunoSEQ multiplex PCR, and TCRdb holds only the in-frame ones, with some missing. The sample yields roughly 120,000 clones, approximately 84% seen once. The CDR3 sequence is 13 residues long. The germline CDR1 and CDR2 sequences are MNHEY and SVGAGI. Trimming took 6 bases from V and 7 from J, leaving 15 bases between them. Of note for this clone: Its antigen is not known.

This chain connects TRBV6-5 to TRBJ1-1; D perhaps matches TRBD1 (5 bases). The receptor's source is an adult in good health. This specimen was peripheral blood, taken on day 0 of AZD1222 vaccination. In DNA, the CDR3 is TGTGCCAGCAGGGGCCAGGGAGTAGGTGAAGCTTTCTTT. Amino acids: CASRGQGVGEAFF.